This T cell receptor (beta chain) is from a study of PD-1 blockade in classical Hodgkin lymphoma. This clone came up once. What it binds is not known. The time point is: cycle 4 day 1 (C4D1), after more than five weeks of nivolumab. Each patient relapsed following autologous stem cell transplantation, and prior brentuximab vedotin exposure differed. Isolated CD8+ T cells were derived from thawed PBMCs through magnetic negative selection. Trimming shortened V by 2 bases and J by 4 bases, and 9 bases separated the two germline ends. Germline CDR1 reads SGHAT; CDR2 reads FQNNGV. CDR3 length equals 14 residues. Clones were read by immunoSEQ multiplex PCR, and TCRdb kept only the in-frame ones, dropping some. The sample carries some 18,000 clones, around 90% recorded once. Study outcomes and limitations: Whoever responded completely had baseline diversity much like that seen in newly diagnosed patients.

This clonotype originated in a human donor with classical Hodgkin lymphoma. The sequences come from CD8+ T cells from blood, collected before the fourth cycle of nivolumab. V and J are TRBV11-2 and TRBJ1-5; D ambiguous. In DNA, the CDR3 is TGTGCCAGCAGCTTAAAGAAGGATAATCAGCCCCAGCATTTT. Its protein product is CASSLKKDNQPQHF.